This T cell receptor beta chain originates from a study of graft-versus-host responses after intestinal transplantation. Overall study context: In this cohort, recipients had multivisceral, liver-intestinal, or isolated intestinal transplants.

This CDR3 is built from 15 residues. The germline V gene has CDR1 SGHTA and CDR2 FQGNSA. Trimming stripped 0 bases from V and 4 bases from J, with 10 bases between. About this clone: Its target is not known.

The method was immunoSEQ multiplex PCR; TCRdb's version includes in-frame clones alone and lacks a portion of them. The sample yields over 10,000 clones, 84% seen once. Study-wide results and caveats: GvH clones appeared in recipient marrow, some first in ileum or blood.

The rearrangement links TRBV7-2 to TRBJ1-5; D may be TRBD1 (5 bases). The sample was PBMCs, taken after intestinal transplantation. This clonotype originated in a human patient who received an intestinal transplant, so some T cells may come from the graft donor. CDR3 region: CASSLAYGGNQPQHF. CDR3 sequence (DNA): TGTGCCAGCAGCTTAGCGTACGGGGGGAATCAGCCCCAGCATTTT.